The T cell receptor beta chain under discussion was sequenced for a study of patients and donors after allogeneic stem cell transplantation. Via MiXCR, TCRdb re-called the RT-PCR reads, giving one row per CDR3 protein. Among nearly 20,000 distinct CDR3 sequences, around 5% were seen once, and the ten largest hold about 37%. CDR3 length: 13 amino acids. Germline V gene lookup returns CDR1 SEHNR and CDR2 FQNEAQ (reference sequence). V was trimmed by 1 base and J by 1 base, leaving 4 bases between them. This clonotype was counted many times. This sequence was found in a human donor who was either an allogeneic HSCT recipient or a stem cell or donor lymphocyte infusion donor (not recorded which). It is not recorded whose cells these are; they may come from a transplant donor. The chain joins TRBV7-9 to TRBJ1-1, with D hard to call. The sample comprised blood, either unsorted or a sorted T cell fraction (not recorded which). The CDR3 DNA reads TGTGCCAGCAGCTTAGAAGGGAACACTGAAGCTTTCTTT. Its translation is CASSLEGNTEAFF.